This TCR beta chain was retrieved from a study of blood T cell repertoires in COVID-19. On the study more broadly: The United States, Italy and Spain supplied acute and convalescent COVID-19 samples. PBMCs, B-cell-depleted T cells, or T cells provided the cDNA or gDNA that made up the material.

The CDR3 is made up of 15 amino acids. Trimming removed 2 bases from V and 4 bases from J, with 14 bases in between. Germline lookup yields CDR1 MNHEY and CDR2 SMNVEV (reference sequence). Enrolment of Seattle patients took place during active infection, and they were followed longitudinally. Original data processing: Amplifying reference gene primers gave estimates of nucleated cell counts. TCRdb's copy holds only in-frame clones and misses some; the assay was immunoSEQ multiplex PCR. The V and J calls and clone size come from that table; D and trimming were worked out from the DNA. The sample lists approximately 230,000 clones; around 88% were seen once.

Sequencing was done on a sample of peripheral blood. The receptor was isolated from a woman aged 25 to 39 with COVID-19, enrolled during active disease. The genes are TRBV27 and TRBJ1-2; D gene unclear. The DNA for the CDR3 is TGTGCCAGCAGTTTAAAACCGGGAAGGAGCTATGGCTACACCTTC. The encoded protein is CASSLKPGRSYGYTF.